This T cell receptor beta chain emerged from a study of post-analysis software for immune sequencing data. Overall study: Relapsing-remitting, secondary progressive and progressive-relapsing multiple sclerosis courses were included.

Overall study results and limits: In patients, 4 to 6 TRBV segments were more frequent than in controls, with TRBV5-6, TRBV5-1 and TRBV20-1 among them. Significantly lower normalized Chao1 diversity was seen in multiple sclerosis patients than in controls. Under F measure analysis, samples from one preparation batch co-clustered strongly.

Points on this clonotype: Its specificity is unknown.

cDNA libraries for TCR beta contained unique molecular identifiers. Once about 0.95 to 10 million T cells were used, roughly 500,000 cDNA molecules resulted. TCRdb ran MiXCR on the PCR reads and lists one entry per CDR3 protein. This sample has 700,000 to 800,000 distinct CDR3 sequences; 25% to 30% occur once, and the top ten carry under 0.7%. Germline CDR1 is SQVTM and CDR2 is ANQGSEA. Trimming left V 6 bases short and J 8 bases short, with 23 bases between. The CDR3 sequence is 15 residues long. The sample was blood. The V and J genes are TRBV29-1 and TRBJ2-1, with TRBD2 as a possible D gene (6 bases). The TCR comes from a girl aged 5-17 years with multiple sclerosis. CDR3 DNA: TGCAGCGTACGACCACTGGCGGGGCCGGAGGATGAGCAGTTCTTC. It is translated as CSVRPLAGPEDEQFF.